One sample yielded the 23 T cell receptor beta chains listed below, sequenced in a study of PD-1 blockade in classical Hodgkin lymphoma. Only in-frame clones appear in the TCRdb table, and some are missing; sequencing was by immunoSEQ multiplex PCR. The table lists 40,000 to 55,000 clones, around nine tenths of them singletons, with just over 9% in the top ten. Every patient was affected by relapse after autologous stem cell transplantation, while exposure to brentuximab vedotin was not uniform. The material sequenced was peripheral blood mononuclear cells (PBMCs), taken at baseline. These receptors were taken from a human donor with classical Hodgkin lymphoma.

V usage is TRBV5-4 and J usage is TRBJ2-7; D gene uncertain. From germline, CDR1 is SGHNT and CDR2 YYREEE (reference sequence). V lost 3 bases to trimming and J lost 2 bases, with 12 bases between them. The CDR3 runs 14 residues. The chain's CDR3 is CASSSRGRPYEQYF. CDR3 DNA: TGTGCCAGCAGCTCCCGCGGCCGACCCTACGAGCAGTACTTC.

In DNA, the CDR3 is TGTGCCAGCAGTTCCCTAGCAGGGGGTGGCTACACCTTC. Translated: CASSSLAGGGYTF. The chain joins TRBV27 to TRBJ1-2; 7 bases align to TRBD1. The germline V gene encodes CDR1 MNHEY and CDR2 SMNVEV (reference sequence). Trimming removed 4 bases from V and 7 bases from J; junction bases left unmatched: 6. CDR3 length: 13 residues.

The rearrangement joins TRBV27 to TRBJ2-3, with 9 bases lining up with TRBD2. V gave up 3 bases and J gave up 6 bases; unmatched junction bases: 10. Per the germline V gene, CDR1 is MNHEY and CDR2 is SMNVEV (reference sequence). This CDR3 has 16 residues. CDR3 in DNA: TGTGCCAGCAGTTTGTCCCTCCTTGGACTAGCGGATACGCAGTATTTT. It encodes CASSLSLLGLADTQYF.

The chain joins TRBV9 to TRBJ2-7; D is perhaps TRBD1 or TRBD2 (5 bases each). V shed 0 bases and J shed 3 bases, with 10 bases lying between them. Germline V gene data show CDR1 as SGDLS and CDR2 as YYNGEE. The length of the CDR3 is 14 residues. For the CDR3, the DNA is TGTGCCAGCAGCGTAGGGGACGGACTCTACGAGCAGTACTTC. Protein: CASSVGDGLYEQYF.

The chain is built from TRBV7-2 and TRBJ2-3; D tentatively fits TRBD1 or TRBD2 (7 bases each). Germline CDR1 is SGHTA and CDR2 is FQGNSA. Trimming took 7 bases from V and 6 from J, leaving 20 bases between them. CDR3 size: 15 residues. CDR3 in amino acids: CASTAGGGARDTQYF. Here the CDR3 DNA reads TGTGCCAGCACGGCAGGGGGAGGGGCCAGGGATACGCAGTATTTT. The variable domain in full, completed from reference TRBV7-2 and TRBJ2-3, reads GAGVSQSPSNKVTEKGKDVELRCDPISGHTALYWYRQSLGQGLEFLIYFQGNSAPDKSGLPSDRFSAERTGGSVSTLTIQRTQQEDSAVYLCASTAGGGARDTQYFGPGTRLTVL.

This clone was recorded only once. The rearrangement uses TRBV10-3 and TRBJ2-1; D remains ambiguous. Germline CDR1 is ENHRY and CDR2 is SYGVKD. The length of the CDR3 is 16 residues. Trimming left V 2 bases short and J 6 bases short, with 17 bases between. CDR3 nucleotide sequence: TGTGCCATCAGTGAGACTCAAGCAAGTATGGCCAATGAGCAGTTCTTC. Protein product: CAISETQASMANEQFF.

V gene TRBV5-1 combines with J gene TRBJ1-6, with 7 bases lining up with TRBD1. The J segment lost 3 bases and the V segment lost 0 bases, leaving 0 bases of the junction unmatched. This CDR3 has 15 residues. Germline CDR1 reads SGHRS; CDR2 reads YFSETQ. The CDR3 DNA reads TGCGCCAGCAGCTTGGGACAGGGCTATAATTCACCCCTCCACTTT. Amino acid sequence: CASSLGQGYNSPLHF.

This chain uses TRBV7-8 with TRBJ2-1; TRBD2 agrees at 7 bases. Germline CDR1 is SGHVS and CDR2 is FQNEAQ. The V and J ends lost 6 bases and 2 bases, in that order; junction bases with no gene match: 10. The CDR3 is 16 residues long. CDR3 sequence reads: CASSSDRAGPYNEQFF. In DNA form, the CDR3 reads TGTGCCAGCAGTTCCGACAGAGCGGGGCCCTACAATGAGCAGTTCTTC.

The chain links TRBV2 to TRBJ2-7, with TRBD1 matching 7 bases. The CDR3 extends over 14 amino acids. Germline CDR1 is SNHLY and CDR2 is FYNNEI. The V gene end was trimmed by 11 bases and the J gene end by 6 bases; junction bases not matched to a gene: 16. CDR3 sequence (DNA): TGTGCCCTTACCGGGACAGAAGTGAATAGCGAGCAGTACTTC. Encoded protein: CALTGTEVNSEQYF.

The chain uses TRBV15 and TRBJ1-2; 10 nucleotides agree with TRBD1. The germline CDR1 and CDR2 sequences are LNHNV and YYDKDF (reference sequence). The CDR3 totals 15 residues. Trimming took 5 bases from V and 4 from J; bases not matched to a gene: 7. In nucleotides, the CDR3 is TGTGCCACCAGCCGCGGACAGGGGGGCGGCTATGGCTACACCTTC. Protein sequence: CATSRGQGGGYGYTF.

The chain has TRBV27 and TRBJ2-5; 9 bases agree with TRBD1. V dropped 4 bases and J dropped 5; count of bases not matched to a gene: 2. The CDR3 totals 13 residues. Germline CDR1 and CDR2: MNHEY and SMNVEV (reference sequence). The CDR3 region is CASSSTGGETQYF. The CDR3, as DNA: TGTGCCAGCAGTTCGACAGGGGGGGAGACCCAGTACTTC.

The chain has TRBV2 and TRBJ2-3; 9 nucleotides align to TRBD2. The CDR3 contains 16 residues. Germline V gives CDR1 SNHLY, CDR2 FYNNEI. With V trimmed by 3 bases and J by 1 base, 5 bases remained unmatched. The CDR3 DNA reads TGTGCCAGCAGTGAGGGACTAGCACTGGGCACAGATACGCAGTATTTT. Residues: CASSEGLALGTDTQYF.

This rearrangement joins TRBV28 to TRBJ1-2; TRBD1 might be the D (5 bases). The CDR3 is 12 residues long. Per the germline V gene, CDR1 is MDHEN and CDR2 is SYDVKM. CDR3 sequence (DNA): TGTTCGACCCAGGGCAGTAACTATGGCTACACCTTC. Translated, it gives CSTQGSNYGYTF.

This clone occurred once. The rearrangement uses TRBV6-6 and TRBJ2-1; a weak D match, TRBD2 (8 bases). Trimming left V 7 bases short and J 2 bases short, with 18 bases between. Germline CDR1 MNHNY, CDR2 SVGAGI (reference sequence). This CDR3 has 16 residues. The CDR3 sequence: CASTGGEGAPYNEQFF. Here the CDR3 DNA reads TGTGCCAGCACGGGGGGGGAGGGGGCACCCTACAATGAGCAGTTCTTC.

The chain employs TRBV4-2 and TRBJ2-2; TRBD2 aligns across 12 bases. V lost 10 bases and J lost 2; bases outside the gene matches: 11. There are 17 residues in the CDR3. The germline gives CDR1 LGHNA, CDR2 YNFKEQ. The chain's CDR3 is CATTDLAGGFNTGELFF. The CDR3 nucleotides are TGTGCCACCACAGACCTAGCGGGGGGGTTTAACACCGGGGAGCTGTTTTTT.

The rearrangement uses TRBV7-9 and TRBJ1-6, with D tentatively TRBD1 (5 bases). The CDR3 length is 15 residues. Trimming took off 1 base at V and 4 bases at J, with 8 bases between the two ends. The germline CDR1 and CDR2 sequences are SEHNR and FQNEAQ (reference sequence). This chain's CDR3 is CASSLGGGYNSPLHF. The DNA for the CDR3 is TGTGCCAGCAGCTTAGGGGGGGGTTATAATTCACCCCTCCACTTT.

The V gene is TRBV4-1, the J gene TRBJ2-5; 7 bases agree with TRBD2. Germline loops: CDR1 MGHRA, CDR2 YSYEKL. V lost 4 bases, J lost 7 bases, and 6 bases stayed unmatched. The CDR3 contains 13 residues. CDR3 sequence (DNA): TGCGCCAGCAGCCGGGCCACGGGGGGGACCCAGTACTTC. This codes for CASSRATGGTQYF.

This chain connects TRBV27 to TRBJ2-7, with D tentatively TRBD1 (6 bases). V lost 4 bases to trimming and J lost 0 bases, with 19 bases between them. The CDR3 sequence is 17 residues long. Germline CDR1 MNHEY, CDR2 SMNVEV (reference sequence). CDR3 DNA sequence: TGTGCCAGCAGTTCATTCGACCTCACGACAGGCTCCTACGAGCAGTACTTC. Translating it yields CASSSFDLTTGSYEQYF.

The chain recombines TRBV7-2 with TRBJ2-1; D is undetermined. CDR1 SGHTA and CDR2 FQGNSA come from the germline V gene. CDR3 size: 15 residues. Trimming removed 3 bases at V and 0 bases at J, with 9 bases between. This CDR3 reads CASSFPSSSYNEQFF. CDR3 coding DNA: TGTGCCAGCAGCTTTCCGAGTAGCTCCTACAATGAGCAGTTCTTC.

This clone appeared a few times. The chain combines TRBV5-4 with TRBJ2-5, with D uncertain. Germline CDR1 SGHNT, CDR2 YYREEE (reference sequence). The CDR3 length is 14 residues. The germline V and J ends were trimmed by 0 bases and 2 bases, with 8 bases remaining between them. CDR3: CASSLEGPQETQYF. CDR3 coding DNA: TGTGCCAGCAGCTTGGAGGGTCCGCAAGAGACCCAGTACTTC. Full variable domain (outside the CDR3, taken from reference TRBV5-4 and TRBJ2-5): ETGVTQSPTHLIKTRGQQVTLRCSSQSGHNTVSWYQQALGQGPQFIFQYYREEENGRGNFPPRFSGLQFPNYSSELNVNALELDDSALYLCASSLEGPQETQYFGPGTRLLVL.

The J gene is TRBJ2-7, the V gene TRBV6-4; TRBD2 might be the D (5 bases). The CDR3 consists of 17 residues. Trimming stripped 7 bases from V and 0 bases from J, with 22 bases between. Germline assignment: CDR1 MRHNA and CDR2 SNTAGT. This chain's CDR3 is CASTPRRILTTSYEQYF. The CDR3 DNA reads TGTGCCAGCACTCCAAGGAGGATCCTTACTACCTCCTACGAGCAGTACTTC.

The V call is TRBV27, the J call TRBJ2-1, with TRBD2 matching over 10 bases. Germline V lookup: CDR1 MNHEY, CDR2 SMNVEV (reference sequence). V was clipped by 6 bases and J by 4 bases; unmatched bases: 12. The CDR3 has 17 residues. CDR3 DNA sequence: TGTGCCAGCAGCCTCGTGGCTAGCGGGAGACCATACAATGAGCAGTTCTTC. Translation gives CASSLVASGRPYNEQFF.

Worth noting for this clone: The same CDR3 can be traced to other DNA sequences in this sample. The rearrangement uses TRBV5-1 and TRBJ2-7; no reliable D call. The CDR3 runs 13 residues. In germline, CDR1 is SGHRS, CDR2 YFSETQ. The V end was cut by 0 bases, the J end by 1 base, with 5 bases between. CDR3 loop: CASSLAGSYEQYF. The CDR3 coding sequence is TGCGCCAGCAGCTTGGCGGGTTCCTACGAGCAGTACTTC.